The 24 T cell receptor beta chains below come from one sample, sequenced in a study of T cells expressing NK-cell markers. TCRdb reprocessed the 5' RACE reads; each CDR3 protein has one entry and no DNA is given. In all, the sample yields hundreds of thousands of distinct CDR3 sequences. Material for sequencing was blood T cells: a sorted CD56 or NKG2C T cell subset, CD4+ or CD8+ T cells, or bulk PBMC T cells (not recorded which). Receptor source: a man aged 18 to 29 in good health.

The gene calls are TRBV5-1 and TRBJ2-1; the D call from TCRdb, TRBD1, cannot be confirmed without DNA. The CDR3 extends over 14 amino acids. From germline, CDR1 is SGHRS and CDR2 YFSETQ. This chain's CDR3 is CASSGGRRGNEQFF.

This chain uses TRBV7-2 with TRBJ2-7; TCRdb reports TRBD1, a call that lacks DNA to check it against. Germline V gene lookup returns CDR1 SGHTA and CDR2 FQGNSA. The CDR3 covers 13 residues. The CDR3 loop is CASSRHRDYEQYF.

This chain uses TRBV12-3 or TRBV12-4 with TRBJ2-3; TCRdb's assignment of TRBD1 cannot be checked, as there is no DNA. The CDR3 contains 14 residues. CDR3 region: CASSPRERGDTQYF.

The V and J genes are TRBV2 and TRBJ2-5; TCRdb's assignment of TRBD1 cannot be checked, as there is no DNA. Per the germline V gene, CDR1 is SNHLY and CDR2 is FYNNEI. This CDR3 is built from 14 residues. CDR3 sequence: CASSEGQGVETQYF.

The V and J genes are TRBV11-2 and TRBJ1-3. The CDR3 sequence is 12 residues long. Looked up from germline, CDR1 is SGHAT and CDR2 is FQNNGV. CDR3 protein: CASSQELNTIYF.

This chain connects TRBV5-6 to TRBJ1-2. Per the germline V gene, CDR1 is SGHDT and CDR2 is YYEEEE. The CDR3 consists of 14 residues. The CDR3 loop reads CASSLRDREDGYTF.

The rearrangement links TRBV18 to TRBJ2-5. The CDR3 extends over 14 amino acids. Germline CDR1 is KGHSH and CDR2 is LQKENI. The chain's CDR3 is CASSPLNSPETQYF.

The chain combines TRBV6-5 with TRBJ1-1; without DNA, the TCRdb call of TRBD1 cannot be checked. This CDR3 region has 14 residues. Germline V gives CDR1 MNHEY, CDR2 SVGAGI. CDR3 region: CASNPGLGNTEAFF.

The V gene is TRBV7-8, the J gene TRBJ2-1; the TCRdb D gene call, TRBD1, has no DNA to confirm it. The CDR3 is 15 residues long. Per germline, CDR1 SGHVS and CDR2 FQNEAQ. CDR3 residues: CASSSQGAGINEQFF.

The genes are TRBV28 and TRBJ2-7; absent DNA, TCRdb's TRBD1 call cannot be checked. The germline gives CDR1 MDHEN, CDR2 SYDVKM. This CDR3 has 17 amino acids. The CDR3 protein is CASRGRIRDTRSYEQYF. Supplemented by reference TRBV28 and TRBJ2-7, the full variable domain reads DVKVTQSSRYLVKRTGEKVFLECVQDMDHENMFWYRQDPGLGLRLIYFSYDVKMKEKGDIPEGYSVSREKKERFSLILESASTNQTSMYLCASRGRIRDTRSYEQYFGPGTRLTVT.

The chain is built from TRBV20-1 and TRBJ2-1; TCRdb returns TRBD1, unconfirmable since there is no DNA. Germline V gene sequence: CDR1 DFQATT, CDR2 SNEGSKA (reference sequence). The CDR3 is made up of 14 amino acids. The CDR3 sequence is CSASPGTLGDEQFF.

This chain connects TRBV9 to TRBJ2-7; lacking DNA, the TRBD1 call made by TCRdb goes unchecked. CDR1 SGDLS and CDR2 YYNGEE come from the germline V gene. The CDR3 contains 15 residues. The CDR3 loop reads CASSGGQGVRGEQYF.

The chain employs TRBV7-2 and TRBJ2-1; TCRdb names TRBD2, which stays unverified in the absence of DNA. CDR3 size: 14 residues. Per the germline V gene, CDR1 is SGHTA and CDR2 is FQGNSA. CDR3 loop: CASTWDSGQGEQFF.

The chain is built from TRBV7-8 and TRBJ2-7; TCRdb's D gene call, TRBD2, goes unchecked for lack of DNA. The CDR3 contains 16 residues. CDR1 SGHVS and CDR2 FQNEAQ come from the germline V gene. This CDR3 is CASSPSSVHVAYEQYF.

The chain employs TRBV11-2 and TRBJ2-1; TCRdb reports TRBD2, a call that lacks DNA to check it against. The CDR3 sequence is 16 residues long. Germline V gene data show CDR1 as SGHAT and CDR2 as FQNNGV. CDR3 sequence reads: CASSKIAGGPINEQFF.

This rearrangement joins TRBV11-2 to TRBJ1-3. Germline CDR1 is SGHAT and CDR2 is FQNNGV. This CDR3 contains 13 residues. The CDR3 sequence: CASSGTTGNTIYF.

This chain links TRBV29-1 with TRBJ2-2; TCRdb's D call of TRBD1 is untestable without DNA. The CDR3 loop spans 13 amino acids. CDR1 is SQVTM, CDR2 ANQGSEA, per germline. CDR3 region: CSVRWAEAGELFF.

This sequence joins TRBV5-1 and TRBJ2-3; TCRdb outputs TRBD2, but without DNA this stays unchecked. This CDR3 is 18 amino acids long. Germline loops: CDR1 SGHRS, CDR2 YFSETQ. The CDR3 sequence: CASSFPTSGETSTDTQYF. The full variable domain, its missing parts supplied by reference TRBV5-1 and TRBJ2-3, is KAGVTQTPRYLIKTRGQQVTLSCSPISGHRSVSWYQQTPGQGLQFLFEYFSETQRNKGNFPGRFSGRQFSNSRSEMNVSTLELGDSALYLCASSFPTSGETSTDTQYFGPGTRLTVL.

V usage is TRBV24-1 and J usage is TRBJ1-1. Germline assignment: CDR1 KGHDR and CDR2 SFDVKD. The CDR3 covers 13 residues. The CDR3 protein is CATSDAGVSGAFF.

This rearrangement joins TRBV28 to TRBJ1-1; TCRdb returns TRBD1, unconfirmable since there is no DNA. Germline values: CDR1 MDHEN, CDR2 SYDVKM. The CDR3 has 11 amino acids. CDR3 amino acids: CASTLLGGAFF.

The rearrangement joins TRBV27 to TRBJ1-5; TCRdb calls TRBD1, which cannot be checked without DNA. The CDR3 has 17 residues. Germline lookup yields CDR1 MNHEY and CDR2 SMNVEV (reference sequence). The CDR3 loop reads CASRDKGTYSSNQPQHF.

This rearrangement joins TRBV4-1 to TRBJ2-3. This CDR3 has 18 residues. The germline CDR1 and CDR2 sequences are MGHRA and YSYEKL. The CDR3 loop is CASSRIIAVGSSTDTQYF.

The CDR3 protein is CASTPPGARGDTQYF. This chain joins TRBV12-3 or TRBV12-4 and TRBJ2-3; TCRdb selects TRBD1, and the lack of DNA leaves this call unchecked. The CDR3 loop spans 15 amino acids.

This chain links TRBV10-3 with TRBJ2-7. CDR1 ENHRY and CDR2 SYGVKD come from the germline V gene. This CDR3 is built from 13 residues. The CDR3 sequence is CAASDRSSYEQYF.